This T cell receptor (beta chain) is drawn from a study of blood T cell repertoires in COVID-19 (TCRdb year 2020). About the study as a whole: Samples from collaborators originated in the United States, Italy and Spain and spanned both the acute and convalescent phases of COVID-19. The material from the prospective study consisted of cDNA or gDNA derived from T cells, B-cell-depleted T cells, or PBMCs. Subjects who had been exposed to COVID-19, were actively infected with it, or had recovered from it provided the deeply sampled blood TCRbeta repertoires that made up the dataset. The repertoires were released in a freely available public database meant as a resource for research on the immune response to SARS-CoV-2. The samples were drawn from the first 160 participants of the ongoing ImmuneRACE study and from more than 1,000 subjects provided by 6 global collaborators. Nearly every sample came with metadata listing a de-identified subject ID, COVID-19 status, age in years and sex. HLA class I and class II types, where available, came from metadata supplied by the sample provider rather than from assay-based typing. The paper as a whole reports these results and caveats: The quantity of clinical and demographic metadata differed by source and by participant and was supplied without curation.

Comment on this clone: Its target antigen remains unknown. Within one base of it there is no much larger clone, and no base qualities were kept.

CDR1 and CDR2 were assigned from the germline V gene as SGHRS and YFSETQ. The CDR3 contains 13 residues, cysteine and phenylalanine counted. The read is trimmed to its CDR3 DNA, 39 bases read in frame from base 1. The V and J ends are trimmed by 2 bases and 4 bases, leaving 8 bases between them. The collaborating institutions used their own protocols to collect whole blood in K2EDTA tubes. For TCRbeta analysis, collaborator samples were shipped as frozen whole blood, as isolated PBMCs, or as DNA extracted from either sample type. The immunoSEQ Assay, a bias-controlled multiplex PCR, was used to amplify TCRbeta CDR3 regions from genomic DNA. The study's processing was this. The number of nucleated cells in each sample was estimated by amplification of reference gene primers within the assay. Sequence reads were collapsed and filtered to measure the absolute abundance of every unique TCRbeta CDR3 rearrangement. For each sample, productive Simpson clonality was calculated as the square root of Simpson's diversity index over productive rearrangements. The clones in this table, taken by TCRdb from immuneACCESS, are in-frame only. Not every clone is retained; where verified, under half of the shortfall comes from an unresolved V gene, and the cause of the rest is unknown. Clone size and the V and J calls come from that table; the DNA yielded D and trimming. Across this sample there are 35,000 to 40,000 clones, with roughly 82% seen only once. The ten largest make up roughly 14% of the sample.

The sample consisted of peripheral blood. The sequence joins TRBV5-1 to TRBJ2-3; possibly the D gene is TRBD2, per 6 matching bases. This receptor was identified in a man in his forties or fifties with active or convalescent COVID-19. The CDR3 amino acid sequence is: CASSLWGADTQYF. Read as DNA, the sequence is TGCGCCAGCAGCTTATGGGGGGCAGATACGCAGTATTTT.